The TCR beta chain described here comes from a study of cytomegalovirus exposure and HLA in healthy donors. Regarding the study as a whole: The listing of fewer than 200 TCR beta chains classed them as cytomegalovirus-associated.

V dropped 0 bases and J dropped 5 bases, with 4 bases sitting between them. The CDR3 runs 13 residues. Germline V lookup: CDR1 MRHNA, CDR2 SNTAGT. Turning to this clone: Its antigen is not known.

Profiling relied on immunoSEQ multiplex PCR, and the TCRdb table lists in-frame clones only, not all of them. The data show around 150,000 clones, about nine tenths seen once. This chain links TRBV6-4 with TRBJ2-2; D not resolved. The receptor comes from a woman aged 18-30 years in good health and CMV-seropositive. Sequenced material: PBMCs. CDR3 coding DNA: TGTGCCAGCAGTGACTCGCTAACCGGGGAGCTGTTTTTT. Translating gives CASSDSLTGELFF.